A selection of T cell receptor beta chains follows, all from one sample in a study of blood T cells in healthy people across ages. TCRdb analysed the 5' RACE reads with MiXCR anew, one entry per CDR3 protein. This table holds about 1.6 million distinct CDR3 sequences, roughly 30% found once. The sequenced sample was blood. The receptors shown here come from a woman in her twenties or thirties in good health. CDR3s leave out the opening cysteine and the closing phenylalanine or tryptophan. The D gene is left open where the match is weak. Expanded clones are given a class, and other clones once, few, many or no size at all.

SAREPLAGASEQY	TRBD2	NA	TRBV20-1	TRBJ2-7
SAYETSGSSYEQY	TRBD2	NA	TRBV20-1	TRBJ2-7
ASSLSGEPYEQY	NA	many	TRBV27	TRBJ2-7
AIGETVYSGLDNEQF	NA	NA	TRBV6-1	TRBJ2-1
ASSLTYRGRGYT	TRBD1	NA	TRBV5-1	TRBJ1-2
SVDGQKNTGELF	NA	NA	TRBV29-1	TRBJ2-2
ASSSGRGDYEQY	NA	many	TRBV5-1	TRBJ2-7
ASSPLGPDTQY	NA	many	TRBV7-7	TRBJ2-3
SARDPVSGAWETQY	NA	NA	TRBV20-1	TRBJ2-5
ASSEEDNYEQY	NA	few	TRBV6-1	TRBJ2-7
ASSISRGVEAF	NA	NA	TRBV27	TRBJ1-1
ASSDPSGDYNEQF	TRBD2	NA	TRBV3-1	TRBJ2-1
ASSPRDDRAGTDTQY	TRBD1	once	TRBV18	TRBJ2-3
ATRIGEDGYT	NA	NA	TRBV6-1	TRBJ1-2
ASSLGPGGGTDTQY	NA	few	TRBV7-2	TRBJ2-3
ASSQPDSQEAQY	NA	few	TRBV3-1	TRBJ2-5
AISELGQDRHYEQY	NA	NA	TRBV10-3	TRBJ2-7
ASKEAGGGTGELF	TRBD2	NA	TRBV12-3/TRBV12-4	TRBJ2-2
ASSLRGGFSYNEQF	NA	NA	TRBV7-3	TRBJ2-1
ASGRDREGEQY	NA	few	TRBV12-5	TRBJ2-7
ASSQDGSHTDTQY	NA	many	TRBV4-1	TRBJ2-3
ASSEFLADTGELF	NA	NA	TRBV6-1	TRBJ2-2
ATSRPGDAYNERF	NA	NA	TRBV15	TRBJ2-1
ASSSKTGGQETQY	TRBD1	NA	TRBV27	TRBJ2-5
ASSFVSGGGTIY	NA	NA	TRBV28	TRBJ1-3
ASSQESWTGGGYT	NA	NA	TRBV3-1	TRBJ1-2